These 30 T cell receptor beta chains came from one sample sequenced in a study of T cell changes during pregnancy in multiple sclerosis. Profiling relied on immunoSEQ multiplex PCR, and the TCRdb table lists in-frame clones only, not all of them. This repertoire shows 34,000 or so clones, over 75% found once; its top ten account for over 8.5%. The specimen comprised CD8+ T cells from peripheral blood mononuclear cells, sampled before pregnancy. The source of these receptors is a female donor with multiple sclerosis, enrolled in a pregnancy study.

This chain links TRBV18 with TRBJ2-1; 7 bases match TRBD2. Germline assignment: CDR1 KGHSH and CDR2 LQKENI. This CDR3 is 16 amino acids long. Trimming took 3 bases from V and 2 from J; bases not matched to a gene: 7. Here the CDR3 reads CASSPGPAGPYNEQFF. DNA for the CDR3: TGTGCCAGCTCACCGGGACCAGCGGGACCCTACAATGAGCAGTTCTTC. Filled out from reference TRBV18 and TRBJ2-1, the complete variable domain reads NAGVMQNPRHLVRRRGQEARLRCSPMKGHSHVYWYRQLPEEGLKFMVYLQKENIIDESGMPKERFSAEFPKEGPSILRIQQVVRGDSAAYFCASSPGPAGPYNEQFFGPGTRLTVL.

The V and J genes are TRBV19 and TRBJ1-2; D is possibly TRBD1 (5 bases). CDR3 length: 13 amino acids. Germline V gene sequence: CDR1 LNHDA, CDR2 SQIVND (reference sequence). V was cut by 7 bases and J by 6 bases, with 15 bases left in between. CDR3 DNA sequence: TGTGCCAGTAAATTGGGGGGTGTTGATGGCTACACCTTC. Protein sequence: CASKLGGVDGYTF.

The CDR3: CASSQRGGMVAFF. CDR3 coding DNA: TGTGCCAGCAGCCAAAGGGGGGGGATGGTAGCTTTCTTT. The rearrangement joins TRBV14 to TRBJ1-1; a weak D match, TRBD1 (6 bases). The CDR3 totals 13 residues. Trimming cost V 2 bases and J 10 bases, with 14 bases left between them. Germline V gives CDR1 SGHDN, CDR2 FVKESK. Filled out from reference TRBV14 and TRBJ1-1, the complete variable domain reads EAGVTQFPSHSVIEKGQTVTLRCDPISGHDNLYWYRRVMGKEIKFLLHFVKESKQDESGMPNNRFLAERTGGTYSTLKVQPAELEDSGVYFCASSQRGGMVAFFGQGTRLTVV.

The CDR3 sequence is CAIRGDSYTIYF. For the CDR3, the DNA is TGTGCCATCAGGGGGGACAGCTACACCATATATTTT. This chain connects TRBV10-3 to TRBJ1-3; 7 nucleotides match TRBD1. Germline V gene data show CDR1 as ENHRY and CDR2 as SYGVKD. J lost 8 bases, V lost 6 bases, and 4 bases had no gene match. The CDR3 has 12 residues.

The chain carries TRBV6-1 and TRBJ1-1; D not certain. Looked up from germline, CDR1 is MNHNS and CDR2 is SASEGT. V lost 10 bases and J lost 0, with 9 bases in between. This CDR3 is built from 12 residues. In nucleotides, the CDR3 is TGTGCCACCGGGGTCATGAACACTGAAGCTTTCTTT. Translation gives CATGVMNTEAFF.

The chain uses TRBV18 and TRBJ2-5, with TRBD1 as a possible D gene (5 bases). Trimming shortened V by 5 bases and J by 1 base, and 17 bases separated the two germline ends. Germline V gene lookup returns CDR1 KGHSH and CDR2 LQKENI. The CDR3 length is 16 residues. CDR3 DNA sequence: TGTGCCAGCTCAACGAAAACTCAGGGAAGCCAAGAGACCCAGTACTTC. It encodes CASSTKTQGSQETQYF. Full variable domain (remainder filled in from reference TRBV18 and TRBJ2-5): NAGVMQNPRHLVRRRGQEARLRCSPMKGHSHVYWYRQLPEEGLKFMVYLQKENIIDESGMPKERFSAEFPKEGPSILRIQQVVRGDSAAYFCASSTKTQGSQETQYFGPGTRLLVL.

The chain has TRBV2 and TRBJ1-1, with D perhaps matching TRBD1 (6 bases). Trimming removed 5 bases at V and 2 bases at J, with 15 bases between. Per germline, CDR1 SNHLY and CDR2 FYNNEI. The CDR3 consists of 15 residues. The CDR3: CASSYGTIPNTEAFF. CDR3 nucleotides: TGTGCCAGCAGTTACGGGACAATCCCAAACACTGAAGCTTTCTTT.

The chain recombines TRBV7-9 with TRBJ1-5; 7 bases agree with TRBD1. Trimming removed 5 bases from V and 4 bases from J; junction bases left unmatched: 5. Germline CDR1 is SEHNR and CDR2 is FQNEAQ (reference sequence). The CDR3 runs to 14 residues. The CDR3 spells CASSLTGANQPQHF. CDR3 in DNA: TGTGCCAGCAGCCTAACAGGGGCGAATCAGCCCCAGCATTTT. The variable domain in full, completed from reference TRBV7-9 and TRBJ1-5, reads DTGVSQNPRHKITKRGQNVTFRCDPISEHNRLYWYRQTLGQGPEFLTYFQNEAQLEKSRLLSDRFSAERPKGSFSTLEIQRTEQGDSAMYLCASSLTGANQPQHFGDGTRLSIL.

The gene calls are TRBV5-1 and TRBJ2-7; TRBD2 agrees at 13 bases. With 4 bases clipped from V and 6 bases from J, the junction kept 10 bases outside the gene matches. From germline, CDR1 is SGHRS and CDR2 YFSETQ. The CDR3 is made up of 16 amino acids. The chain's CDR3 is CASSTEPGTSGAEQYF. The CDR3 DNA is TGCGCCAGCAGCACGGAGCCCGGGACTAGCGGGGCCGAGCAGTACTTC.

The rearrangement uses TRBV19 and TRBJ2-7, with TRBD1 matching over 10 bases. Germline loops: CDR1 LNHDA, CDR2 SQIVND (reference sequence). CDR3 length: 16 residues. Trimming cost V 6 bases and J 1 base; bases outside gene matches: 9. Here the CDR3 DNA reads TGTGCCAGTAGAGTGACAGGGGGCGAGGGGTCCTACGAGCAGTACTTC. Translated: CASRVTGGEGSYEQYF. Looking up the rest from reference TRBV19 and TRBJ2-7 gives the full variable domain: DGGITQSPKYLFRKEGQNVTLSCEQNLNHDAMYWYRQDPGQGLRLIYYSQIVNDFQKGDIAEGYSVSREKKESFPLTVTSAQKNPTAFYLCASRVTGGEGSYEQYFGPGTRLTVT.

The V call is TRBV27, the J call TRBJ2-3, with TRBD1 matching over 8 bases. Germline CDR1 and CDR2: MNHEY and SMNVEV (reference sequence). V shed 1 base and J 0 bases; nucleotides not matched to a gene: 3. There are 16 residues in the CDR3. CDR3 region: CASSLYWTGSTDTQYF. CDR3 DNA: TGTGCCAGCAGTTTATACTGGACAGGGAGCACAGATACGCAGTATTTT.

V and J are TRBV29-1 and TRBJ2-1; 7 positions agree with TRBD2. CDR1 SQVTM and CDR2 ANQGSEA come from the germline V gene. Trimming took 7 bases from V and 6 from J; bases not matched to a gene: 18. This CDR3 has 16 residues. The CDR3 loop is CSAGVRGVVQPNEQFF. The CDR3 DNA follows: TGCAGCGCCGGGGTTCGGGGGGTAGTCCAGCCCAATGAGCAGTTCTTC.

V is TRBV11-2 and J is TRBJ2-7, with TRBD2 identical over 12 bases. Per the germline V gene, CDR1 is SGHAT and CDR2 is FQNNGV. With V trimmed by 4 bases and J by 0 bases, 1 base remained unmatched. This CDR3 contains 15 residues. DNA for the CDR3: TGTGCCAGCAGCTGGACTAGCGGGGTCTCCTACGAGCAGTACTTC. It codes for CASSWTSGVSYEQYF.

Here the CDR3 DNA reads TGTGCCAGCAGGGGTGGGACAGTCAGCTCCGAAGCTTTCTTT. Translation: CASRGGTVSSEAFF. The V call is TRBV6-5, the J call TRBJ1-1, with TRBD1 matching 7 bases. J gave up 8 bases and V 6 bases, and 12 bases lay outside the gene matches. CDR1 is MNHEY, CDR2 SVGAGI, per germline. The CDR3 spans 14 residues.

This chain links TRBV2 with TRBJ1-1, with D perhaps TRBD1 (5 bases). The CDR3 runs 12 residues. Germline V gene lookup returns CDR1 SNHLY and CDR2 FYNNEI. V lost 7 bases and J 6 bases, leaving 12 bases between the germline ends. The CDR3 DNA reads as TGTGCCAGCACCACAGCCAGGGCTGAAGCTTTCTTT. Translation gives CASTTARAEAFF.

The chain employs TRBV27 and TRBJ1-4, with D possibly TRBD1 on 5 matching bases. V was clipped by 2 bases and J by 0 bases, with 7 bases between them. CDR3 length: 15 amino acids. Germline CDR1 and CDR2: MNHEY and SMNVEV (reference sequence). The CDR3 DNA sequence: TGTGCCAGCAGTTTACAGGGTGCAACTAATGAAAAACTGTTTTTT. Its protein product is CASSLQGATNEKLFF.

The chain is built from TRBV19 and TRBJ1-2; the D gene is possibly TRBD1 (6 bases). The CDR3 totals 13 residues. Germline CDR1 and CDR2: LNHDA and SQIVND (reference sequence). The V end was cut by 8 bases, the J end by 4 bases, with 14 bases between. CDR3 nucleotides: TGTGCCAGTCAAGGGGGAGGGAGCTATGGCTACACCTTC. Translation gives CASQGGGSYGYTF.

The chain carries TRBV6-5 and TRBJ2-1; D gene ambiguous. Trimming left V 2 bases short and J 9 bases short, with 8 bases between. Germline V CDR1 and CDR2: MNHEY, SVGAGI. CDR3 length: 12 residues. In DNA, the CDR3 is TGTGCCAGCAGTTACGTCGGGTCTGAGCAGTTCTTC. This encodes CASSYVGSEQFF.

The chain recombines TRBV11-2 with TRBJ1-1, with a possible D match to TRBD1 (5 bases). The V gene's germline CDR1 is SGHAT and CDR2 FQNNGV. Trimming took 2 bases from V and 1 from J, leaving 5 bases between them. CDR3 length: 13 residues. The CDR3 bases are TGTGCCAGCAGCTTAACAGGGAACACTGAAGCTTTCTTT. The encoded protein is CASSLTGNTEAFF.

The chain employs TRBV10-3 and TRBJ2-2; TRBD2 agrees at 14 bases. Germline trimming cut 1 base from V and 6 bases from J; bases unmatched to any gene: 1. CDR1 is ENHRY, CDR2 SYGVKD, per germline. The CDR3 extends over 16 amino acids. DNA for the CDR3: TGTGCCATCAGTGAGTTGACTAGCGGGAGGGCCGGGGAGCTGTTTTTT. Translation gives CAISELTSGRAGELFF.

This chain links TRBV7-9 with TRBJ2-4, with 7 bases aligning to TRBD2. With 8 bases clipped from V and 0 bases from J, the junction kept 10 bases outside the gene matches. Germline V gene sequence: CDR1 SEHNR, CDR2 FQNEAQ (reference sequence). The CDR3 spans 16 residues. The chain's CDR3 is CASAETGGLAKNIQYF. DNA for the CDR3: TGTGCCAGCGCTGAAACGGGGGGACTAGCCAAAAACATTCAGTACTTC.

The chain uses TRBV19 and TRBJ1-1, with a weak D call TRBD1 (5 bases). Germline values: CDR1 LNHDA, CDR2 SQIVND (reference sequence). The ends were cut back, 7 bases at V and 1 base at J, with 19 bases in the middle. This CDR3 spans 16 amino acids. Written as DNA, the CDR3 is TGTGCCAGTACCCCCCTCGGTGGGACTGAGAACACTGAAGCTTTCTTT. Its translation: CASTPLGGTENTEAFF.

The chain carries TRBV9 and TRBJ1-2; TRBD1 agrees at 10 bases. This CDR3 spans 16 amino acids. The germline V gene has CDR1 SGDLS and CDR2 YYNGEE. V dropped 1 base and J dropped 2; count of bases not matched to a gene: 5. This CDR3 is CASSVFWGQGNYGYTF. The CDR3 DNA reads as TGTGCCAGCAGCGTATTCTGGGGACAGGGGAACTATGGCTACACCTTC.

The chain links TRBV27 to TRBJ2-2; weak D call: TRBD2 (5 bases). Germline CDR1 reads MNHEY; CDR2 reads SMNVEV (reference sequence). The V gene lost 6 bases and the J gene lost 7 bases, with 15 bases spanning the gap. This CDR3 contains 14 residues. CDR3 in DNA: TGTGCCAGCAGACCAGGACTCGGATACGGGGAGCTGTTTTTT. Translation: CASRPGLGYGELFF.

The chain combines TRBV7-9 with TRBJ2-7, with D perhaps matching TRBD2 (5 bases). Per the germline V gene, CDR1 is SEHNR and CDR2 is FQNEAQ (reference sequence). This CDR3 has 15 residues. V dropped 3 bases and J dropped 3 bases, with 15 bases sitting between them. CDR3 nucleotide sequence: TGTGCCAGCAGCTTTACGACTGACCGGGACTACGAGCAGTACTTC. Translated: CASSFTTDRDYEQYF.

The V call is TRBV30, the J call TRBJ2-7, with a possible D match to TRBD1 (5 bases). V lost 0 bases, J lost 4 bases, and 13 bases lay in between. The CDR3 covers 14 residues. Germline values: CDR1 GTSNPN, CDR2 SVGIG (reference sequence). As DNA, the CDR3 is TGTGCCTGGAGTGTTCTAGGGGCAGGTTACGAGCAGTACTTC. Translated: CAWSVLGAGYEQYF.

This chain joins TRBV28 and TRBJ1-3; D may be TRBD1 (6 bases). V was clipped by 6 bases and J by 4 bases, with 19 bases between them. This CDR3 region has 16 residues. CDR1 and CDR2 from the germline V gene are MDHEN and SYDVKM. Here the CDR3 reads CASSGHRDKLGNTIYF. The CDR3 DNA is TGTGCCAGCAGCGGACACCGGGACAAATTAGGAAACACCATATATTTT. The whole variable domain, filled in from reference TRBV28 and TRBJ1-3, reads DVKVTQSSRYLVKRTGEKVFLECVQDMDHENMFWYRQDPGLGLRLIYFSYDVKMKEKGDIPEGYSVSREKKERFSLILESASTNQTSMYLCASSGHRDKLGNTIYFGEGSWLTVV.

The V and J genes are TRBV30 and TRBJ2-1; 7 bases are shared with TRBD1. The length of the CDR3 is 14 residues. V was pared by 2 bases and J by 2 bases, with 3 bases of the junction left unmatched. Germline V lookup: CDR1 GTSNPN, CDR2 SVGIG (reference sequence). The CDR3 protein is CAWSFTGAYNEQFF. The CDR3 bases are TGTGCCTGGAGTTTCACAGGGGCCTACAATGAGCAGTTCTTC.

The DNA for the CDR3 is TGTGCCAGCAGTGAGGGGGGGTCGGGCAGGGGGCGCCTGGAGACCCAGTACTTC. Protein product: CASSEGGSGRGRLETQYF. The chain combines TRBV2 with TRBJ2-5; maybe TRBD1 (8 bases). The CDR3 length is 18 residues. The germline V and J ends were trimmed by 3 bases and 5 bases, with 25 bases remaining between them. Germline V CDR1 and CDR2: SNHLY, FYNNEI.

The chain couples TRBV13 to TRBJ2-2; TRBD1 matches at 10 bases. Trimming cost V 5 bases and J 3 bases; bases outside gene matches: 6. CDR1 is PRHDT and CDR2 is FYEKMQ in the germline V gene (reference sequence). The CDR3 runs to 16 residues. The CDR3 DNA is TGTGCCAGCAGCCCCAGGACAGGGGGGGACACCGGGGAGCTGTTTTTT. As protein: CASSPRTGGDTGELFF.